The sequence of this TCR beta chain was determined in a study of cytomegalovirus exposure and HLA in healthy donors. This clone was seen a few times. The antigen remains undetermined. Germline V gene lookup returns CDR1 MDHEN and CDR2 SYDVKM. CDR3 length: 14 residues. V dropped 4 bases and J dropped 1; count of bases not matched to a gene: 1. Study results and caveats: Serostatus for CMV was the only available immune exposure information.

PCR was performed using 60 Vbeta and 13 Jbeta primers. The method was immunoSEQ multiplex PCR; TCRdb's version includes in-frame clones alone and lacks a portion of them. The table shows under 300,000 clones, with over 70% occurring only once. Source material: PBMCs. The clonotype comes from a woman aged 55-75 years in good health and CMV-seropositive. The chain recombines TRBV28 with TRBJ1-5; 7 nucleotides match TRBD1. CDR3 region: CASSSGGSNQPQHF. The CDR3 region has the DNA TGTGCCAGCAGTTCAGGGGGGAGCAATCAGCCCCAGCATTTT.